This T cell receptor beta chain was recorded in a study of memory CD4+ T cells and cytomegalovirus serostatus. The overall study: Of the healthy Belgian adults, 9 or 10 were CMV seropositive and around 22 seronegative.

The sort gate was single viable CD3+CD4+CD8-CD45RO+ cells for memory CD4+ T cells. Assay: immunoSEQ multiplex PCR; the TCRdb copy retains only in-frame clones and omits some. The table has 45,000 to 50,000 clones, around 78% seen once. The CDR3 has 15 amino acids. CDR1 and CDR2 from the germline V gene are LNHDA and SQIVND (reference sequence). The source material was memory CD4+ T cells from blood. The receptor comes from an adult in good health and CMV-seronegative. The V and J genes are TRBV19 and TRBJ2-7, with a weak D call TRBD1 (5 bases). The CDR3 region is CVAPVYRNPSYEQYF. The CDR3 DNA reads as TGTGTGGCCCCTGTTTACAGGAACCCTTCCTACGAGCAGTACTTC.